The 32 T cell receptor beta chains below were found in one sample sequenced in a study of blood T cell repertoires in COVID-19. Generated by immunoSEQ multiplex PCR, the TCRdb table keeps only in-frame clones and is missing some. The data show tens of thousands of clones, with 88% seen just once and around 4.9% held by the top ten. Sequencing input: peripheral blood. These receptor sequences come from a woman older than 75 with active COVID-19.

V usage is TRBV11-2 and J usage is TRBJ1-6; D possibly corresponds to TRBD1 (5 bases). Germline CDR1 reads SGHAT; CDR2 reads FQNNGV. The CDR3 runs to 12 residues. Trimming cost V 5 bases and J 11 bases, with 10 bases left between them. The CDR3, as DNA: TGTGCCAGCAGCGGGGACTTCCCACCCCTCCACTTT. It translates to CASSGDFPPLHF.

For the CDR3, the DNA is TGTGCCGGTCGTGGGGAGAACTATGGCTACACCTTC. Protein sequence: CAGRGENYGYTF. This chain joins TRBV30 and TRBJ1-2, with unresolved D. V shed 8 bases and J shed 2 bases, with 12 bases lying between them. CDR3 length: 12 residues. Germline assignment: CDR1 GTSNPN and CDR2 SVGIG (reference sequence).

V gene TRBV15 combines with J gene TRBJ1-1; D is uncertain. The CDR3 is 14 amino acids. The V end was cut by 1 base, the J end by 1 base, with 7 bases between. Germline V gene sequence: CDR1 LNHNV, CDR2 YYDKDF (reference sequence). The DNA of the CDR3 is TGTGCCACCAGCAGAGTAAGAGAGAACACTGAAGCTTTCTTT. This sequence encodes CATSRVRENTEAFF. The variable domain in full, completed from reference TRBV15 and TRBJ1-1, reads DAMVIQNPRYQVTQFGKPVTLSCSQTLNHNVMYWYQQKSSQAPKLLFHYYDKDFNNEADTPDNFQSRRPNTSFCFLDIRSPGLGDTAMYLCATSRVRENTEAFFGQGTRLTVV.

CDR3 loop: CASSLGGTGLVEQYF. The DNA of the CDR3 is TGTGCCAGCAGCTTAGGCGGGACAGGGTTGGTCGAGCAGTACTTC. V gene TRBV7-8 combines with J gene TRBJ2-7, with TRBD1 identical over 9 bases. The CDR3 contains 15 residues. Germline loops: CDR1 SGHVS, CDR2 FQNEAQ. The trim removed 1 base at V and 6 bases at J, leaving 7 bases unmatched.

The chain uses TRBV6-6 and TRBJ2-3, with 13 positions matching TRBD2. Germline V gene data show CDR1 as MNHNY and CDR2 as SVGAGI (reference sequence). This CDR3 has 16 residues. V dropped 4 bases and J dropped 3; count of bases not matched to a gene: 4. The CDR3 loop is CASSFRTSGRTDTQYF. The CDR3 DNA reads TGTGCCAGCAGTTTCCGGACTAGCGGGAGAACAGATACGCAGTATTTT.

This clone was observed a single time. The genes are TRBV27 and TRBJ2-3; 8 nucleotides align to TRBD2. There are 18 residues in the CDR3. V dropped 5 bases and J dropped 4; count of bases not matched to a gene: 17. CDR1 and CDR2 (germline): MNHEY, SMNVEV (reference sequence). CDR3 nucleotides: TGTGCCAGCAGTCCGAAGTTCTGGCGGGGGGCAGGGGCAGATACGCAGTATTTT. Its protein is CASSPKFWRGAGADTQYF.

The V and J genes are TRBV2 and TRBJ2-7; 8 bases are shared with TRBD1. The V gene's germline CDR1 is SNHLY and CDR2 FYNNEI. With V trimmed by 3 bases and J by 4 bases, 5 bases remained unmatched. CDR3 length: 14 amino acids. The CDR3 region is CASSDGTGSYEQYF. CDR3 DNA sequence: TGTGCCAGCAGTGACGGGACAGGTTCATACGAGCAGTACTTC.

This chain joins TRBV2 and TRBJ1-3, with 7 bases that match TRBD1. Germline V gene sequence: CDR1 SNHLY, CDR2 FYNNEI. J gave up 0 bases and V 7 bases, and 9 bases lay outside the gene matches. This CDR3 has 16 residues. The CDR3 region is CASNTPTGSSGNTIYF. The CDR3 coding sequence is TGTGCCAGCAATACCCCGACAGGGAGCTCTGGAAACACCATATATTTT.

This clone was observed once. The CDR3 reads CASSWDRDTIYF. The CDR3 DNA reads as TGCGCCAGCAGCTGGGACAGGGACACCATATATTTT. The rearrangement links TRBV5-1 to TRBJ1-3; 9 bases align to TRBD1. The V segment lost 3 bases and the J segment 8 bases; nucleotides outside the gene matches: 0. Germline V CDR1 and CDR2: SGHRS, YFSETQ. The CDR3 consists of 12 residues.

CDR3 DNA: TGTGCCAGCAGTATGACAGGGGTCTATGGCTACACCTTC. This translates into CASSMTGVYGYTF. This sequence joins TRBV27 and TRBJ1-2; the match to TRBD1 covers 8 bases. Trimming cost V 5 bases and J 4 bases; bases outside gene matches: 3. The germline V gene encodes CDR1 MNHEY and CDR2 SMNVEV (reference sequence). The CDR3 spans 13 residues.

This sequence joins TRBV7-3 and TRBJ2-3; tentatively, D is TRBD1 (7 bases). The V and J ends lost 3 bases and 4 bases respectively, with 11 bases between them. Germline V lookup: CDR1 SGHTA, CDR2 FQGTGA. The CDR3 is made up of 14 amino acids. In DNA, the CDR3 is TGTGCCAGCAGCTTTGGCGGGACAGCAGATACGCAGTATTTT. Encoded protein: CASSFGGTADTQYF.

CDR3 sequence: CASREAGTAYEQYF. Here the CDR3 DNA reads TGTGCCAGCAGAGAAGCCGGGACAGCCTACGAGCAGTACTTC. This chain uses TRBV28 with TRBJ2-7; 7 bases are a match to TRBD1. V lost 6 bases, J lost 2 bases, and 7 bases stayed unmatched. Germline-derived CDR1 and CDR2 are MDHEN and SYDVKM. This CDR3 is 14 amino acids long.

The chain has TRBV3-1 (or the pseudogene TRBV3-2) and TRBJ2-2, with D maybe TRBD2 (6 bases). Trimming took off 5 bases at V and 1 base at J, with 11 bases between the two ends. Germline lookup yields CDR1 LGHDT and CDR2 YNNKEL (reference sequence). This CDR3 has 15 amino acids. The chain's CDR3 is CASSEPGLNTGELFF. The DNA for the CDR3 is TGTGCCAGCAGCGAACCGGGACTGAACACCGGGGAGCTGTTTTTT.

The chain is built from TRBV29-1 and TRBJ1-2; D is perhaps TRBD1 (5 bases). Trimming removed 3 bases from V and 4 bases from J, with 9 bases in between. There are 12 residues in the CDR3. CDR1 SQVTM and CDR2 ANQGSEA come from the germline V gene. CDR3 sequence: CSVDWGGYGYTF. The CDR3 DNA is TGCAGCGTTGATTGGGGCGGCTATGGCTACACCTTC.

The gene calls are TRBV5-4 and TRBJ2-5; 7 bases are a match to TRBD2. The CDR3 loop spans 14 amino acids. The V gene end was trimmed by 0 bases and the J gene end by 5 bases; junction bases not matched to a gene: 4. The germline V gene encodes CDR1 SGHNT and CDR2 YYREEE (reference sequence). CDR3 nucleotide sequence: TGTGCCAGCAGCTTGGGACGCGGGAGTGAGACCCAGTACTTC. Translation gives CASSLGRGSETQYF. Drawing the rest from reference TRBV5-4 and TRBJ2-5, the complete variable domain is ETGVTQSPTHLIKTRGQQVTLRCSSQSGHNTVSWYQQALGQGPQFIFQYYREEENGRGNFPPRFSGLQFPNYSSELNVNALELDDSALYLCASSLGRGSETQYFGPGTRLLVL.

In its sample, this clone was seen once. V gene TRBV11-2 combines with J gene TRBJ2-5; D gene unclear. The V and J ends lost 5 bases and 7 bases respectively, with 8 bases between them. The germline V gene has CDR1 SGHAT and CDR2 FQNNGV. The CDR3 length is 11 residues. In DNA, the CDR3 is TGTGCCAGCAGCCCGAGGTGGACCCAGTACTTC. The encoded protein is CASSPRWTQYF.

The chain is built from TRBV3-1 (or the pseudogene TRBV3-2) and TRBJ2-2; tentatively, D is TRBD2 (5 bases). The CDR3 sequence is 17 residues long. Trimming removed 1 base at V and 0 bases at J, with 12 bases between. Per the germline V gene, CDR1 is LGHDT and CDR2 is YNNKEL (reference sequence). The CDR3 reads CASSQGTPTPNTGELFF. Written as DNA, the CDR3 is TGTGCCAGCAGCCAAGGGACTCCGACCCCGAACACCGGGGAGCTGTTTTTT.

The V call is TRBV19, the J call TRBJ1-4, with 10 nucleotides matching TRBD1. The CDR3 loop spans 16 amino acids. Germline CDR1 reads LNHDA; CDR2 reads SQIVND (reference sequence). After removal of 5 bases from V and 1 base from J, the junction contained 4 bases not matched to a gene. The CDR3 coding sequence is TGTGCCAGTAGTCGGGACAGGGGAAGAACTAATGAAAAACTGTTTTTT. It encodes CASSRDRGRTNEKLFF.

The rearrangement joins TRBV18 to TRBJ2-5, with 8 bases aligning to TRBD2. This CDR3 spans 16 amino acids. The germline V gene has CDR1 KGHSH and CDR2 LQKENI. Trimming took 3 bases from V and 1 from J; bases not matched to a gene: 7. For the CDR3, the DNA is TGTGCCAGCTCACCCAGGGCGGCGGGAGGCCAAGAGACCCAGTACTTC. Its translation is CASSPRAAGGQETQYF.

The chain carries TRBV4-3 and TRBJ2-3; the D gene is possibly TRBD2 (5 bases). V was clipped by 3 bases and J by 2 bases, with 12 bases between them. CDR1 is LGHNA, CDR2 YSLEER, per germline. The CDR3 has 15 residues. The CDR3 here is CASSHGLTNTDTQYF. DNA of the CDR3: TGCGCCAGCAGCCACGGACTGACAAACACAGATACGCAGTATTTT.

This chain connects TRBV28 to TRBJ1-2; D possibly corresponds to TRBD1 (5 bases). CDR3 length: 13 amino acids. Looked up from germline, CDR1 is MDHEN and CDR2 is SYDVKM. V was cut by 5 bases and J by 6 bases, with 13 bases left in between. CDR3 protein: CASSQRGFNGYTF. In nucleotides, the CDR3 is TGTGCCAGCAGTCAAAGGGGATTTAATGGCTACACCTTC.

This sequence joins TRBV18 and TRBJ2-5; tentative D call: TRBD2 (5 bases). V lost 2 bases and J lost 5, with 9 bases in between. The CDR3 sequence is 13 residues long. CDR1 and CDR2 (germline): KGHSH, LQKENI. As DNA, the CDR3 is TGTGCCAGCTCACCAGTCTCGGGGGAGACCCAGTACTTC. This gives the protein CASSPVSGETQYF.

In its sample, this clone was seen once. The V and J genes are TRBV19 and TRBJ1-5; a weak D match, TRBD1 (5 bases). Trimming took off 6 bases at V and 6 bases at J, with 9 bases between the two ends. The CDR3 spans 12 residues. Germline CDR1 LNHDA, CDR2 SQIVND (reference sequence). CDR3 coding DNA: TGTGCCAGTAGGGCAGGGATTCAGCCCCAGCATTTT. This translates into CASRAGIQPQHF.

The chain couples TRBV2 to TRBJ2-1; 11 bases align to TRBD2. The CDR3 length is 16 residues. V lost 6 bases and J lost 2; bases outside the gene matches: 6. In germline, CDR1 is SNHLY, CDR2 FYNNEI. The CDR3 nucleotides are TGTGCCAGCAGCGGCGGGGGACTAGCGGCCTACAATGAGCAGTTCTTC. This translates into CASSGGGLAAYNEQFF.

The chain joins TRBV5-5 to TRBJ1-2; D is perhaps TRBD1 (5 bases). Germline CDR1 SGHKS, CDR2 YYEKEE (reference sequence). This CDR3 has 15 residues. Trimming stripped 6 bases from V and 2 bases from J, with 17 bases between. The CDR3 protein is CASTLGAGINYGYTF. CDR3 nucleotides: TGTGCCAGCACCCTTGGGGCAGGGATCAACTATGGCTACACCTTC.

For the CDR3, the DNA is TGCGCCAGCAGCTCCCGGACATTGGGGACAGATACGCAGTATTTT. It encodes CASSSRTLGTDTQYF. This chain joins TRBV5-1 and TRBJ2-3; weak D call: TRBD1 (5 bases). Germline lookup yields CDR1 SGHRS and CDR2 YFSETQ. Trimming pared 3 bases from V and 3 bases from J, leaving 14 bases between. This CDR3 has 15 amino acids.

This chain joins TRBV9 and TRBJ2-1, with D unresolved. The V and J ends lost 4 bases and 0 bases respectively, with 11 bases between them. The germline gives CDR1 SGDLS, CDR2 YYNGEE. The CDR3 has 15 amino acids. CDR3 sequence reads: CASSPLGSSYNEQFF. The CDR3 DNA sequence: TGTGCCAGCAGCCCCTTGGGCAGCTCCTACAATGAGCAGTTCTTC. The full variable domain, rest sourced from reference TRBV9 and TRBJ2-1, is DSGVTQTPKHLITATGQRVTLRCSPRSGDLSVYWYQQSLDQGLQFLIQYYNGEERAKGNILERFSAQQFPDLHSELNLSSLELGDSALYFCASSPLGSSYNEQFFGPGTRLTVL.

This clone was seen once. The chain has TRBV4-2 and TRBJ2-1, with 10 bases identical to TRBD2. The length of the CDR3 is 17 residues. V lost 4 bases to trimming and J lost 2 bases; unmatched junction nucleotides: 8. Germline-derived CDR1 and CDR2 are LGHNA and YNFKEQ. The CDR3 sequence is CASSRRVLAGTYNEQFF. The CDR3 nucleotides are TGTGCCAGCAGCCGGAGAGTACTAGCGGGGACCTACAATGAGCAGTTCTTC.

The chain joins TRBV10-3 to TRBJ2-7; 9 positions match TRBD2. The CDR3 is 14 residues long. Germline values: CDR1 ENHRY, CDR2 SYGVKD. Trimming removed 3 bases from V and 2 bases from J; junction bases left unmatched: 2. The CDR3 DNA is TGTGCCATCAGTGATAGCGGGAGACCCTACGAGCAGTACTTC. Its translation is CAISDSGRPYEQYF.

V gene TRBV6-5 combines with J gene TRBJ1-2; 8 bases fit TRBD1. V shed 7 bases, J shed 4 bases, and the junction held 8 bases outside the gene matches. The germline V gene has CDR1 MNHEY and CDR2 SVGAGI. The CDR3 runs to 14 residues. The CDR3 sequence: CASKDTGGFYGYTF. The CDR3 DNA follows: TGTGCCAGCAAAGATACAGGGGGTTTCTATGGCTACACCTTC.

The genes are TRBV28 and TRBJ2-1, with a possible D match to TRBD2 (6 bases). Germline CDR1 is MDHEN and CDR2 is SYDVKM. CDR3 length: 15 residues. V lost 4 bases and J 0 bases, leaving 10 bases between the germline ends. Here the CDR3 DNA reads TGTGCCAGCAGTTCCCCCGGGAGCTCCTACAATGAGCAGTTCTTC. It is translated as CASSSPGSSYNEQFF.

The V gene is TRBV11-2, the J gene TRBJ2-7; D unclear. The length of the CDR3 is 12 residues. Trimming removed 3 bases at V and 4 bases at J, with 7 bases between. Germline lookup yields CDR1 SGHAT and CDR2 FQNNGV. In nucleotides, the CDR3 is TGTGCCAGCAGCTTTTCCCTTTACGAGCAGTACTTC. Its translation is CASSFSLYEQYF.